This T cell receptor beta chain is from a study of OX40 agonist ivuxolimab in advanced cancers. About the research overall: At 0.01 to 10 mg/kg, ivuxolimab was administered intravenously to patients every 2 weeks.

Data came from immunoSEQ multiplex PCR; TCRdb stores just in-frame clones and leaves some out. The sample shows 90,000 to 130,000 clones, approximately 89% of them seen only once. Broader study findings: Both blood CD4+ and CD8+ T cells showed clonal growth by week 6 at 0.1 to 3.0 mg/kg.

Germline lookup yields CDR1 WNHNN and CDR2 SYGVQD (reference sequence). This CDR3 contains 13 residues. Trimming cost V 6 bases and J 0 bases, with 8 bases left between them. About this clone: What it binds is unknown.

The sequence was obtained from an adult with an advanced solid tumor such as melanoma, head and neck, liver or kidney cancer. This chain uses TRBV10-1 with TRBJ1-1; no reliable D call. The sequences come from CD4+ or CD8+ T cells sorted from blood, collected in a trial of the OX40 agonist ivuxolimab. The CDR3: CASRTALNTEAFF. The CDR3 DNA is TGCGCCAGCAGAACAGCCTTGAACACTGAAGCTTTCTTT.